The present TCR beta chain was sequenced within a study of blood T cells in healthy people across ages (dated by TCRdb to the mid-2010s). Notes on the research overall: In model experiments, roughly one uniquely barcoded TCR beta cDNA molecule per two T cells was captured by template switching. The donors were split into four age groups: young (average about 16 years), middle-aged (about 40), aged (over 55) and long-lived (over 75). Donors of different ages were randomly distributed across sequencing lanes to avoid experimental bias. The study measured age-related changes in TCR beta repertoire diversity using deep sequencing normalized with unique cDNA molecular identifiers. Using the same blood draw, the study looked at two additional independent replicas of 1 million unique cDNA reads for two donors, one aged 18 to 30 and the other aged 80 or older. Study-wide findings and limitations: Estimates of total diversity from one million sequenced T cells were regarded as lower bounds and underestimates. Bulk unsorted PBMC profiling prevented conclusive comparison of naive and antigen-experienced compartments. Donor CMV infection status was unknown, potentially confounding age-related changes in expanded clonotypes. Compared with the aged group, more naive CD4+ T cells, fewer expanded clones and increased TCR diversity were shown by the long-lived group, suggesting age selection. Observed TCR beta diversity per million T cells fell roughly linearly with age, and a significant reduction was already apparent by age roughly 40. The percentage of naive T cells measured by flow cytometry correlated strongly with observed TCR beta diversity.

The donors were 40 or so Caucasian individuals from Russia, aged 6 to 90 years, who were systemically healthy. Each donor gave ten milliliters of peripheral blood, drawn into EDTA-treated Vacutainer tubes. Ficoll-Paque density-gradient centrifugation was used to isolate PBMCs, with at least 7 million per sample. Total RNA was extracted from PBMCs with Trizol reagent, with at least 6 micrograms obtained per sample. The percentages of naive CD45RAhigh/CD27high T cells were determined by flow cytometry on a PBMC aliquot from every donor. The library came from 5' RACE. A second PCR of roughly 6 to 12 cycles was performed with a sample-barcoded 5' primer and a J-beta primer mix. A unique molecular identifier was introduced onto each TCR beta cDNA molecule by a template-switch 5' adaptor carrying 12 random nucleotides. Each sample yielded at least 3 million CDR3-containing paired-end reads. The Mint cDNA synthesis kit, primed by a TRBC-specific oligonucleotide, was used to synthesize first-strand cDNA from all RNA. Following uracil-DNA glycosylase treatment, all cDNA underwent a first 18-cycle PCR with the universal primers M1SS and BC2_uni_R. The original pipeline was this. For normalization, 1 million high-quality reads were randomly selected from each sample, with every read carrying a distinct molecular identifier. Instead of being binned into consensus sequences, reads with shared molecular identifiers were discarded. MiTCR, set to a Q25 quality threshold and the strictest error-elimination algorithm, was used for CDR3 identification, clonotype clustering and error correction. A nonparametric unseen species model using Euler transformation provided a lower-bound estimate of total TCR beta diversity. TCRdb reanalyzed the raw reads on its own, using fastp at Q25 for trimming and MiXCR for clone calling, and kept in-frame beta chains. Each entry merges the rows of one CDR3 protein and shows their most common DNA and genes. TCRdb's processing, not the authors' own work, is the source of the V and J calls. The sample table lists fewer than 2,000,000 distinct CDR3 sequences, more than 35% of them with a count of one. 20% to 25% of the sample goes to the ten largest clones.

This clonotype was found once. The target of this receptor is not known. Per-base qualities were not stored, and no clone one base away is much larger. The CDR3 spans 15 residues, from the cysteine through the phenylalanine. Just the 45-base CDR3 DNA is kept, in frame starting at base 1. Here V drops 1 base and J drops 7 bases, and the junction holds 7 bases not matched to any gene. CDR1 SGHDN and CDR2 FVKESK are derived from the germline V gene. The TCR was taken from a human donor in good health. The rearrangement combines TRBV14 with TRBJ2-1, and TRBD1 aligns with 7 junction nucleotides. The sequencing input was blood. The CDR3 corresponds to CASSQVQGTRNEQFF. The DNA sequence reads TGTGCCAGCAGCCAAGTACAGGGGACCAGGAATGAGCAGTTCTTC.